What follows describes a single T cell receptor beta chain. The antigen it recognizes is unknown. No base-level quality is on record; no much larger clone is a single base apart. The CDR3 goes from the cysteine to the phenylalanine over 16 residues. The sequence is cut down to CDR3 DNA, 48 bases in frame from base 1. Deletion took 4 bases off V and 8 bases off J, with a span of 23 bases between the germline ends. The germline V gene yields MGHRA for CDR1 and YSYEKL for CDR2. Read against the paper, the sample's time point label means: baseline before first vaccination. The vaccinee samples were drawn from two UK trials, COV001 and COV002, one of which was a single-blind randomized controlled phase 2/3 trial testing AZD1222 (ChAdOx1 nCoV-19) in healthy adults. For TCRbeta chain sequencing, PBMC samples were collected from trial participants at day 0 and at day 28 after the second dose. The sample is drawn from a study of T cell responses to AZD1222 COVID-19 vaccine (dated by TCRdb to about 2021). Background on the whole study: AZD1222 recipients given second doses at about 4 weeks or at about 12 weeks were pooled, since spike-specific TCR depth and breadth were not found to differ between the two schedules. A total of about 230 trial participants underwent TCR sequencing, of whom nearly 210 received two doses of AZD1222 and some 25 received two doses of the MenACWY control vaccine. Trial participants were enrolled by age into 18-55, 56-69 and 70-plus year subgroups, with about 150, 28 and 57 TCR-sequenced participants respectively. Study-level results and caveats: Vaccine-associated CD4 TCRs spanned the whole spike protein, with dominant responses in regions 160-218 and 743-854. Nearly half of unique spike-specific TCRs reportedly recognized epitopes outside regions mutated in the B.1.351 and B.1.1.7 variants. Conclusions about previously exposed vaccinees are limited because only a handful of AZD1222 recipients were SARS-CoV-2 seropositive at baseline. Participants were mostly white British, with more females than males. The authors suggested clonal diversity may have been underestimated. Because no day 14 peak-response samples were available, repertoires were characterized only after the peak T cell response. The 56-69-year group was small, and its depth increase did not reach significance, likely because of low power. Spike-specific TCR breadth and depth rose significantly after two AZD1222 doses compared with day 0 and with MenACWY recipients.

The CDR3 regions of human TCRbeta chains were analyzed by immunosequencing. As for the original processing: TCRs in the repertoires were compared against a reference library of SARS-CoV-2-specific TCRs that had been generated with the MIRA antigen-specificity platform. Breadth was defined as the fraction of unique TCRs that were SARS-CoV-2-associated, and depth was defined as the fraction of total T cells that were SARS-CoV-2-associated. Using the MIRA data, each spike-specific TCR was mapped to the spike region that the TCR reacts to and placed in a CD4 or CD8 class. Log10-transformed breadth and depth values were compared by one-way ANOVA with Sidak's multiple comparisons tests. Entries here come from immuneACCESS through TCRdb and include only in-frame sequences with V and J called. Some clones fail to appear in such tables; in the studies checked, an unresolved V gene covers under half of the shortfall, and the cause of the remainder is unknown. That table is the source of V, J and clone size, and D and trimming were worked out from the DNA. Within this sample are 90,000 to 120,000 clones, with about 90% of them counted one time only. The ten most abundant clones make up approximately 4.3% of the sample.

The sequence was collected from an adult in good health. Here the sequenced sample was peripheral blood, taken on day 0 of AZD1222 vaccination. The V and J segments used are TRBV4-1 and TRBJ1-2, with TRBD1 tentatively as D gene (6 bases match). For the CDR3, the sequence is CASSPPEGGRREGYTF. In nucleotide form, the sequence is TGCGCCAGCAGCCCTCCAGAGGGGGGAAGAAGGGAAGGCTACACCTTC.